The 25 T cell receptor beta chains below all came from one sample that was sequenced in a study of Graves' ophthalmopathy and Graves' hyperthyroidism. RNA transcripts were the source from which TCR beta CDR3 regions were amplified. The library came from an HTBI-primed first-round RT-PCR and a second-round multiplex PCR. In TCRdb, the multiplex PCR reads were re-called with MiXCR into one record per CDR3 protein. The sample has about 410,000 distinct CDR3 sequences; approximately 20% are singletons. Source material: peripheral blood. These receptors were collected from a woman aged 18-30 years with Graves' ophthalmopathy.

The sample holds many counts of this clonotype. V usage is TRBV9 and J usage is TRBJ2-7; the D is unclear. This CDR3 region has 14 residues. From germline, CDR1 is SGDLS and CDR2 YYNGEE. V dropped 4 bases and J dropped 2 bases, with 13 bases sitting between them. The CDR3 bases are TGTGCCAGCAGCATTACGGACGGAACCTACGAGCAGTACTTC. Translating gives CASSITDGTYEQYF. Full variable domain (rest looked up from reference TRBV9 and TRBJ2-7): DSGVTQTPKHLITATGQRVTLRCSPRSGDLSVYWYQQSLDQGLQFLIQYYNGEERAKGNILERFSAQQFPDLHSELNLSSLELGDSALYFCASSITDGTYEQYFGPGTRLTVT.

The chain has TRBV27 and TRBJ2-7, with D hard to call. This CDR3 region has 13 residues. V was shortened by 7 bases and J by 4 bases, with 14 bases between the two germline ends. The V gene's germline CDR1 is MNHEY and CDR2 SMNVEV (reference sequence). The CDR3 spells CASISGTTYEQYF. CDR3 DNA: TGTGCCAGCATTTCAGGAACCACATACGAGCAGTACTTC.

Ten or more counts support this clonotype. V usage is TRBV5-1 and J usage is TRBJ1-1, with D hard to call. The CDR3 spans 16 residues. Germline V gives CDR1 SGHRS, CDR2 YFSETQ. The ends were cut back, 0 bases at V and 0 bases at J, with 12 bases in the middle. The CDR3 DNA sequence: TGCGCCAGCAGCTTGGTGGGGAGGCGGGTGAACACTGAAGCTTTCTTT. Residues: CASSLVGRRVNTEAFF.

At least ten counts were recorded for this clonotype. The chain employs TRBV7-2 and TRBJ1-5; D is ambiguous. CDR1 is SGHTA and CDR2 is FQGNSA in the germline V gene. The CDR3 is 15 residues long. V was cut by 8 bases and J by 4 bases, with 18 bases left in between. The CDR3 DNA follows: TGTGCCAGCGGGGTTTCCGCCGTACTAAATCAGCCCCAGCATTTT. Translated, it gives CASGVSAVLNQPQHF.

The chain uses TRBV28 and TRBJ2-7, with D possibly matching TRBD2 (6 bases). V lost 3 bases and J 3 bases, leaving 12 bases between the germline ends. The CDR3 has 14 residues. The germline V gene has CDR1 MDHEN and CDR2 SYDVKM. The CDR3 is CASSLPGLFYEQYF. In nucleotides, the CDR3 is TGTGCCAGCAGTTTGCCGGGACTTTTCTACGAGCAGTACTTC.

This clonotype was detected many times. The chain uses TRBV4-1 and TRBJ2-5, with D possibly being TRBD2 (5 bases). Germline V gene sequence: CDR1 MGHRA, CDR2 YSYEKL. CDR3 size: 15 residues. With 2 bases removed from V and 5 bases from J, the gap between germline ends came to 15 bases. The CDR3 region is CASSQFDRGGETQYF. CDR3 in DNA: TGCGCCAGCAGCCAATTCGACCGGGGTGGGGAGACCCAGTACTTC.

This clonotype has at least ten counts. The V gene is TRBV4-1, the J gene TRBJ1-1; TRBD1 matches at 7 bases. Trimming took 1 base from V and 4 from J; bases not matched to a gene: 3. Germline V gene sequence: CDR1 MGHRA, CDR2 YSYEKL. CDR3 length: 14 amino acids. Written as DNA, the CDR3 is TGCGCCAGCAGCCAAGGCACAGGGGCCACTGAAGCTTTCTTT. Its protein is CASSQGTGATEAFF.

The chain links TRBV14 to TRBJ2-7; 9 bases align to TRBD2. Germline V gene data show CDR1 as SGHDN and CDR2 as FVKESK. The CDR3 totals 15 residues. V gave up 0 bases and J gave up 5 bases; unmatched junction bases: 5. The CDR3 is CASSQEIAGADEQYF. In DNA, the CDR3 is TGTGCCAGCAGCCAAGAAATAGCGGGAGCGGACGAGCAGTACTTC.

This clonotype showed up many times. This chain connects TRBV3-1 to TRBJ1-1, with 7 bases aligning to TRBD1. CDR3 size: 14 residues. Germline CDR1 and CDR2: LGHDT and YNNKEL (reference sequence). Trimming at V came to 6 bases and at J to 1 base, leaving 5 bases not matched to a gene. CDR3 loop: CASSFGTENTEAFF. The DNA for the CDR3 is TGTGCCAGCAGTTTCGGGACAGAGAACACTGAAGCTTTCTTT.

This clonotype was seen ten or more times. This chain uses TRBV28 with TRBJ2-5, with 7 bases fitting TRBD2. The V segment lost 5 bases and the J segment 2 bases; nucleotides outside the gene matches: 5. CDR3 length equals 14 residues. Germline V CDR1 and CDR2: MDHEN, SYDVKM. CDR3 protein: CASSDPGLQETQYF. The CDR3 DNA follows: TGTGCCAGCAGTGATCCGGGACTACAAGAGACCCAGTACTTC.

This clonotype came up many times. CDR3 coding DNA: TGTGCCAGCAGCTTAGCCTCCGCGACAGGGGGATCGCCCCAGCATTTT. Amino acids: CASSLASATGGSPQHF. The chain is built from TRBV7-8 and TRBJ1-5; 9 nucleotides align to TRBD1. Unmatched junction bases numbered 9, after V lost 0 bases and J lost 9 bases. The CDR3 is 16 residues long. Germline V CDR1 and CDR2: SGHVS, FQNEAQ.

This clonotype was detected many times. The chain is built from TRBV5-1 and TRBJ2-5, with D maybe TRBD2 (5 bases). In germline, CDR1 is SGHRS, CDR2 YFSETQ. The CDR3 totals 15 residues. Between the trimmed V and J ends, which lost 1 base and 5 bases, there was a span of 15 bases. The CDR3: CASSLLPGSRETQYF. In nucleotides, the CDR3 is TGCGCCAGCAGCTTGTTACCGGGGAGCCGGGAGACCCAGTACTTC. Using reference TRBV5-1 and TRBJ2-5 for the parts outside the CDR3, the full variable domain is KAGVTQTPRYLIKTRGQQVTLSCSPISGHRSVSWYQQTPGQGLQFLFEYFSETQRNKGNFPGRFSGRQFSNSRSEMNVSTLELGDSALYLCASSLLPGSRETQYFGPGTRLLVL.

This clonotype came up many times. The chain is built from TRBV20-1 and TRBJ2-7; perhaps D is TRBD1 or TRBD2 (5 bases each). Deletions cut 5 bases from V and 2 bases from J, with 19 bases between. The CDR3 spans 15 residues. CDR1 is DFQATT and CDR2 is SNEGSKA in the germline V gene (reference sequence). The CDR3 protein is CSAQGPERRTYEQYF. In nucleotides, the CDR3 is TGCAGTGCTCAGGGACCAGAGCGGAGAACCTACGAGCAGTACTTC.

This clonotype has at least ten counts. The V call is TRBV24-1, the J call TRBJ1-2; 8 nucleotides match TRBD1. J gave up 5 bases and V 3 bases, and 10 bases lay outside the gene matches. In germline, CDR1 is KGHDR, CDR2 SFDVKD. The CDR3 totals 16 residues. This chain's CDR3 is CATSDEDRAAVYGYTF. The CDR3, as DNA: TGTGCCACCAGTGATGAGGACAGGGCGGCTGTTTATGGCTACACCTTC.

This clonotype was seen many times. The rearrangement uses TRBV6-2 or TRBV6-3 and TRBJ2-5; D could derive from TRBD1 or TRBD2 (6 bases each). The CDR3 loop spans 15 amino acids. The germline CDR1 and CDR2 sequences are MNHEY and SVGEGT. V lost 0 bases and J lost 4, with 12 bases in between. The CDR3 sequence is CASSYSSGGGETQYF. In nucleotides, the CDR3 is TGTGCCAGCAGTTACTCGAGTGGAGGGGGAGAGACCCAGTACTTC.

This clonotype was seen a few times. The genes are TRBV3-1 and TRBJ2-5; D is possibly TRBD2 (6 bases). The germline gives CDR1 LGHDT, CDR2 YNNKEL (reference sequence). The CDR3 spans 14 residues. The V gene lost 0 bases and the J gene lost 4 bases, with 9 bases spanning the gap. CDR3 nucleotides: TGTGCCAGCAGCCAAGATTCGGAGGGAGAGACCCAGTACTTC. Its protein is CASSQDSEGETQYF.

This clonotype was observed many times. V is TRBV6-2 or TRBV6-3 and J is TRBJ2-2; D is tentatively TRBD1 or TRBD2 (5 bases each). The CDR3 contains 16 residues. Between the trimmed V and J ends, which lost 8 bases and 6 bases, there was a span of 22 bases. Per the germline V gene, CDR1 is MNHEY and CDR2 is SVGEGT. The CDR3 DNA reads TGTGCCAGCGGATCCGGGACCGAAGACCTGGCCGGGGAGCTGTTTTTT. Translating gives CASGSGTEDLAGELFF.

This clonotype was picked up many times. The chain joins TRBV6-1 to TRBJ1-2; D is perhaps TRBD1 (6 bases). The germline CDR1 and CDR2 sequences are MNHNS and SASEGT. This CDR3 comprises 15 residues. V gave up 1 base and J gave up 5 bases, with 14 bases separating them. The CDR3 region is CASSEVGAGAYGYTF. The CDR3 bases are TGTGCCAGCAGTGAAGTGGGGGCAGGGGCGTATGGCTACACCTTC.

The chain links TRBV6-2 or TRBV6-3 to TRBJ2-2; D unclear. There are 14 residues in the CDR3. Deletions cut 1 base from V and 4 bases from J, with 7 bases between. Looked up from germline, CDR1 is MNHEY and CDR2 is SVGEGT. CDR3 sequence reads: CASSYLKFTGELFF. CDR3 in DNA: TGTGCCAGCAGTTACTTAAAATTCACCGGGGAGCTGTTTTTT.

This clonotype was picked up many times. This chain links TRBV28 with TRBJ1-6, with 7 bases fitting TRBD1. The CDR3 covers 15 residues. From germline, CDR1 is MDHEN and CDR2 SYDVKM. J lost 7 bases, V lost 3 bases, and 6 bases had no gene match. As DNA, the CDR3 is TGTGCCAGCAGTTTTCGACAGGGAGGGAATTCACCCCTCCACTTT. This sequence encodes CASSFRQGGNSPLHF. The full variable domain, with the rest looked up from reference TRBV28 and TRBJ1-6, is DVKVTQSSRYLVKRTGEKVFLECVQDMDHENMFWYRQDPGLGLRLIYFSYDVKMKEKGDIPEGYSVSREKKERFSLILESASTNQTSMYLCASSFRQGGNSPLHFGNGTRLTVT.

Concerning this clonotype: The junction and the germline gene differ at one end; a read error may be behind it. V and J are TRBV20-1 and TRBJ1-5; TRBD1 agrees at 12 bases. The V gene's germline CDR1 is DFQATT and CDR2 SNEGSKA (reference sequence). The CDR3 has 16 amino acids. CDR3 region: CSALFTGTGGKQPQHF. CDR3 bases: TGCAGTGCTCTCTTCACCGGGACAGGGGGCAAACAGCCCCAGCATTTT.

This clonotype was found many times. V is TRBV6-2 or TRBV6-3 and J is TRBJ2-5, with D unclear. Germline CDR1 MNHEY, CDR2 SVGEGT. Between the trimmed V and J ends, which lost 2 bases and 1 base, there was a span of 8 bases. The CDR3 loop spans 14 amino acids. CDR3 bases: TGTGCCAGCAGTTACAGCTCTTTCCAAGAGACCCAGTACTTC. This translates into CASSYSSFQETQYF.

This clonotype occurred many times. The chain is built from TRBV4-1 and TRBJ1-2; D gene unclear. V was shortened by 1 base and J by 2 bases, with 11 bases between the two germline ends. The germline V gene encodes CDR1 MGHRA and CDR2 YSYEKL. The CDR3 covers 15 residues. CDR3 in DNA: TGCGCCAGCAGCCAAGTGTCAGGCGACAACTATGGCTACACCTTC. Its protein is CASSQVSGDNYGYTF.

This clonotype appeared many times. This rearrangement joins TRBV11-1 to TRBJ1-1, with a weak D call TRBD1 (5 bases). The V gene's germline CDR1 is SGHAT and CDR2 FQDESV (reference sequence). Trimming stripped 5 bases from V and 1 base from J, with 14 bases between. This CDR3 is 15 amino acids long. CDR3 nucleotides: TGTGCCAGCAGCCCGACAGTGCGGCCGAACACTGAAGCTTTCTTT. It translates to CASSPTVRPNTEAFF.

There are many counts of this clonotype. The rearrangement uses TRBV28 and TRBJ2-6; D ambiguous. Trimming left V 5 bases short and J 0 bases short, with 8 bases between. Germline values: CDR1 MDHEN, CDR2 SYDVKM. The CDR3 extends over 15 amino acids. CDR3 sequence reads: CASSPQFSGANVLTF. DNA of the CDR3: TGTGCCAGCAGTCCGCAGTTCTCTGGGGCCAACGTCCTGACTTTC. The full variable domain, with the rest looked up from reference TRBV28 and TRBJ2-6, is DVKVTQSSRYLVKRTGEKVFLECVQDMDHENMFWYRQDPGLGLRLIYFSYDVKMKEKGDIPEGYSVSREKKERFSLILESASTNQTSMYLCASSPQFSGANVLTFGAGSRLTVL.